This is a list of T cell receptor beta chains from one sample in a study of regulatory T cells in long-lasting Graves disease. From the multiplex PCR reads, TCRdb called clonotypes with MiXCR, one entry per CDR3 protein. The data contain 300,000 to 400,000 distinct CDR3 sequences, 16% of them singletons. Separately, the same data were catalogued under a study of T cells in Graves' hyperthyroidism and ophthalmopathy.

The sequencing used peripheral blood mononuclear cells (PBMCs), collected at new diagnosis, from a patient treated with antithyroid drugs. All receptors come from a man in his forties or fifties with Graves disease. Each CDR3 is given with its conserved first and last residue. Fields, in order: clone size, D gene, J gene, CDR3 length, V gene, CDR3 DNA, CDR3 protein. D genes are given only for firm matches. Some rows have no size entry. The others give once, few or many, or a class for an expanded clone.

>many|TRBD2|TRBJ2-1|15|TRBV2
TGTGCCAGCAGTGGTGCGGGGGGTTCCTACAATGAGCAGTTCTTC
CASSGAGGSYNEQFF
>few|.|TRBJ2-3|10|TRBV29-1
TGCAGCGTTGATCAAGATACGCAGTATTTT
CSVDQDTQYF
>few|.|TRBJ2-5|12|TRBV7-2
TGTGCCAGCAGCTTAGGTACCGGGACCCAGTACTTC
CASSLGTGTQYF
>many|TRBD1|TRBJ2-2|18|TRBV3-1
TGTGCCAGCAGCCAAGAAAGGAGGACAGGAGCGGTCACCGGGGAGCTGTTTTTT
CASSQERRTGAVTGELFF
>.|.|TRBJ2-3|14|TRBV5-1
TGCGCCAGCAGCATCCTCATAGGGGGAGATACGCAGTATTTT
CASSILIGGDTQYF
>many|.|TRBJ2-1|17|TRBV3-1
TGTGCCAGCAGCCAAGATTTAAATGAGGCCCACTACAATGAGCAGTTCTTC
CASSQDLNEAHYNEQFF
>many|TRBD1|TRBJ2-7|13|TRBV10-3
TGTGCCACTAGGCCGGGACAGTACTACGAGCAGTACTTC
CATRPGQYYEQYF
>few|.|TRBJ1-2|15|TRBV7-2
TGTGCCAGCAGCCCCCGCAGGGCAACTAACTATGGCTACACCTTC
CASSPRRATNYGYTF
>few|.|TRBJ2-5|15|TRBV18
TGTGCCAGCTCACCACGGCCACAGGGCCAAGAGACCCAGTACTTC
CASSPRPQGQETQYF
>many|.|TRBJ2-7|14|TRBV9
TGTGCCAGCAGCGTAGGCATCGGGGGACCCGAGCAGTACTTC
CASSVGIGGPEQYF
>many|.|TRBJ1-1|15|TRBV18
TGTGCCAGCTCACCACAGGGGAGAGGGTCGACTGAAGCTTTCTTT
CASSPQGRGSTEAFF
>.|.|TRBJ2-7|13|TRBV19
TGTGCCAGTAGAGCTGTCTCCTACAATGAGCAGTACTTC
CASRAVSYNEQYF
>.|.|TRBJ1-6|17|TRBV2
TGTGCCAGCAGTGGAGCCGGCTTGCTCAGGGATAATTCACCCCTCCACTTT
CASSGAGLLRDNSPLHF
>many|TRBD2|TRBJ2-1|14|TRBV12-5
TGTGCTAGTGTACGGGGGGACTCCTACAATGAGCAGTTCTTC
CASVRGDSYNEQFF
>few|TRBD1|TRBJ1-1|15|TRBV20-1
TGCAGTGCTAGATTCCCCAGGGGGCGGGACACTGAAGCTTTCTTT
CSARFPRGRDTEAFF
>many|.|TRBJ1-5|12|TRBV18
TGTGCCAGCAGTCCCGATAATCAGCCCCAGCATTTT
CASSPDNQPQHF
>many|.|TRBJ1-1|11|TRBV6-1
TGTGCCAGCAATCGAATGGCTGAAGCTTTCTTT
CASNRMAEAFF
>many|.|TRBJ2-5|13|TRBV27
TGTGCCAGCAGTTTAGCTTTTAGAGAGACCCAGTACTTC
CASSLAFRETQYF
>many|.|TRBJ2-2|16|TRBV28
TGTGCCAGCAGCCCCGGCGGGACAGCGAACACCGGGGAGCTGTTTTTT
CASSPGGTANTGELFF
>many|TRBD2|TRBJ2-7|19|TRBV6-5
TGTGCCAGCAGTTCTCGTATGGCTACTAGCGGGAATACTGCCTACGAGCAGTACTTC
CASSSRMATSGNTAYEQYF
>many|.|TRBJ2-2|13|TRBV18
TGTGCCAGCTCACCACAGAATGTCGGGGAGCTGTTTTTT
CASSPQNVGELFF
>.|TRBD1|TRBJ2-4|16|TRBV5-6
TGTGCCAGCAGTTATGGGACAGAGCTAGCCAAAAACATTCAGTACTTC
CASSYGTELAKNIQYF
>.|.|TRBJ1-2|15|TRBV28
TGTGCCAGCAGTTTAGGCGGGAACCGACCCTATGGCTACACCTTC
CASSLGGNRPYGYTF